Listed here is a single T cell receptor beta chain. What it binds is not known. These data come from a study of T-cell reconstitution after alpha-beta-depleted transplantation in children. Trimming took 1 base from V and 7 from J, leaving 11 bases between them. The CDR3 runs to 15 residues. CDR1 MGHDK and CDR2 SYGVNS come from the germline V gene. Unique molecular identifiers were built into the TCRbeta library. One entry per CDR3 protein, called by TCRdb with MiXCR from the PCR reads. The sample holds some 110,000 distinct CDR3 sequences, 10% to 13% seen once. Study results and caveats: After transplant, high TCRbeta diversity at day 60 in some patients arose from surviving recipient T cells and thymic progenitors. One year after transplant, T-cell counts and diversity came mostly from newly produced T cells.

The sequence was obtained from a boy aged 2 to 10 with acute lymphoblastic leukemia, due to receive a stem cell transplant. The V call is TRBV25-1, the J call TRBJ1-6; possibly TRBD1 for D (5 bases). The sample consisted of PBMCs, taken before TCRalphabeta/CD19-depleted stem cell transplant. Here the CDR3 reads CASSEFGGGNSPLHF. The CDR3 DNA sequence: TGTGCCAGCAGTGAATTTGGGGGGGGGAATTCACCCCTCCACTTT.